These 14 T cell receptor beta chains originate from one sample sequenced in a study of blood T cell repertoires in COVID-19. Generated by immunoSEQ multiplex PCR, the TCRdb table keeps only in-frame clones and is missing some. This sample has some 170,000 clones, with about three quarters found just once. Sequencing input: peripheral blood. The receptors were gathered from a man between 60 and 70 years old with acute or convalescent COVID-19.

This clone was observed a single time. The rearrangement links TRBV2 to TRBJ1-2; 8 bases match TRBD1. Germline lookup yields CDR1 SNHLY and CDR2 FYNNEI. The trim removed 6 bases at V and 7 bases at J, leaving 7 bases unmatched. The CDR3 has 13 amino acids. CDR3 nucleotides: TGTGCCAGCAGGTCTACCACAGGGGGTGGCTACACCTTC. This encodes CASRSTTGGGYTF. Using reference TRBV2 and TRBJ1-2 for the parts outside the CDR3, the full variable domain is EPEVTQTPSHQVTQMGQEVILRCVPISNHLYFYWYRQILGQKVEFLVSFYNNEISEKSEIFDDQFSVERPDGSNFTLKIRSTKLEDSAMYFCASRSTTGGGYTFGSGTRLTVV.

This chain uses TRBV18 with TRBJ1-2; 8 bases fit TRBD1. The V gene's germline CDR1 is KGHSH and CDR2 LQKENI. This CDR3 comprises 15 residues. V shed 6 bases and J 2 bases; nucleotides not matched to a gene: 8. The CDR3 loop reads CASSEKQGGNYGYTF. The CDR3 DNA follows: TGTGCCAGCTCTGAAAAACAGGGGGGCAACTATGGCTACACCTTC.

The rearrangement joins TRBV7-6 to TRBJ2-1; 7 positions match TRBD1. Germline loops: CDR1 SGHVS, CDR2 FNYEAQ. This CDR3 has 15 residues. V shed 2 bases, J shed 6 bases, and the junction held 7 bases outside the gene matches. The CDR3 coding sequence is TGTGCCAGCAGCTTAAGGGGACAGACCGCCAATGAGCAGTTCTTC. Translated, it gives CASSLRGQTANEQFF. The full variable domain, rest sourced from reference TRBV7-6 and TRBJ2-1, is GAGVSQSPRYKVTKRGQDVALRCDPISGHVSLYWYRQALGQGPEFLTYFNYEAQQDKSGLPNDRFSAERPEGSISTLTIQRTEQRDSAMYRCASSLRGQTANEQFFGPGTRLTVL.

This rearrangement joins TRBV6-5 to TRBJ2-2, with 12 bases identical to TRBD2. The CDR3 length is 14 residues. V shed 5 bases and J 7 bases; nucleotides not matched to a gene: 2. Germline V CDR1 and CDR2: MNHEY, SVGAGI. The CDR3 here is CASSPGLAGGELFF. The DNA for the CDR3 is TGTGCCAGCAGTCCGGGACTAGCGGGCGGGGAGCTGTTTTTT.

This clone was counted between two and nine times. This chain's CDR3 is CALGTGPSEQYF. CDR3 in DNA: TGCGCCCTGGGGACAGGCCCATCCGAGCAGTACTTC. The chain couples TRBV23-1 to TRBJ2-7, with 8 bases matching TRBD1. TRBV23-1 is placed among ORFs of uncertain function. The CDR3 runs 12 residues. V lost 11 bases to trimming and J lost 6 bases; unmatched junction nucleotides: 9.

For this clone: This sample also contains other DNA sequences that code for the same CDR3. The chain combines TRBV7-2 with TRBJ1-5, with 8 bases lining up with TRBD1. Germline values: CDR1 SGHTA, CDR2 FQGNSA. The CDR3 covers 15 residues. V lost 5 bases and J lost 1; bases outside the gene matches: 4. For the CDR3, the DNA is TGTGCCAGCAGCCCAGGACAGGGAAGCAATCAGCCCCAGCATTTT. It yields the protein CASSPGQGSNQPQHF.

The chain uses TRBV7-6 and TRBJ2-1; 7 bases fit TRBD2. The CDR3 contains 18 residues. Unmatched junction bases numbered 8, after V lost 0 bases and J lost 0 bases. Germline loops: CDR1 SGHVS, CDR2 FNYEAQ. This CDR3 is CASSLARGRGFSYNEQFF. CDR3 nucleotides: TGTGCCAGCAGCTTAGCGCGTGGGAGGGGTTTCTCCTACAATGAGCAGTTCTTC.

The chain employs TRBV5-1 and TRBJ2-1; possible D gene TRBD2, 6 bases. The CDR3 totals 17 residues. The germline CDR1 and CDR2 sequences are SGHRS and YFSETQ. Trimming shortened V by 1 base and J by 10 bases, and 24 bases separated the two germline ends. CDR3 in amino acids: CASSLTTGRTTYREQFF. CDR3 coding DNA: TGCGCCAGCAGCTTGACAACTGGGCGGACTACCTACAGGGAGCAGTTCTTC. The complete variable domain, with remaining parts taken from reference TRBV5-1 and TRBJ2-1, reads KAGVTQTPRYLIKTRGQQVTLSCSPISGHRSVSWYQQTPGQGLQFLFEYFSETQRNKGNFPGRFSGRQFSNSRSEMNVSTLELGDSALYLCASSLTTGRTTYREQFFGPGTRLTVL.

CDR3 region: CASSQGRGNTIYF. The CDR3 region has the DNA TGTGCCAGCAGCCAGGGCCGAGGAAACACCATATATTTT. The chain carries TRBV3-1 (or the pseudogene TRBV3-2) and TRBJ1-3, with D unclear. This CDR3 is 13 amino acids long. Germline CDR1 reads LGHDT; CDR2 reads YNNKEL (reference sequence). Trimming removed 3 bases at V and 4 bases at J, with 7 bases between.

CDR3 region: CAISESTSGVSYEQYF. DNA for the CDR3: TGTGCCATCAGTGAAAGTACTAGCGGGGTATCCTACGAGCAGTACTTC. The rearrangement links TRBV10-3 to TRBJ2-7, with TRBD2 matching over 10 bases. The CDR3 runs to 16 residues. Germline loops: CDR1 ENHRY, CDR2 SYGVKD. Trimming took 3 bases from V and 1 from J; bases not matched to a gene: 6.

As concerns this clone: Within the sample, other DNA sequences also encode this same CDR3. This chain joins TRBV5-1 and TRBJ1-2, with 8 bases identical to TRBD1. The ends lost 4 bases at V and 4 bases at J; junction bases unmatched: 6. The length of the CDR3 is 14 residues. Germline CDR1 and CDR2: SGHRS and YFSETQ. CDR3 bases: TGCGCCAGCAGCCGTGACAGGGGCGGCTATGGCTACACCTTC. Its protein product is CASSRDRGGYGYTF.

This chain uses TRBV4-3 with TRBJ1-1; D possibly corresponds to TRBD1 (5 bases). V dropped 6 bases and J dropped 0 bases, with 8 bases sitting between them. The V gene's germline CDR1 is LGHNA and CDR2 YSLEER. The CDR3 spans 13 residues. DNA of the CDR3: TGCGCCAGCAGTTACAGGATGAACACTGAAGCTTTCTTT. Amino acids: CASSYRMNTEAFF.

V gene TRBV9 combines with J gene TRBJ2-1, with 8 bases matching TRBD2. Germline CDR1 is SGDLS and CDR2 is YYNGEE. This CDR3 contains 15 residues. The V gene end was trimmed by 1 base and the J gene end by 8 bases; junction bases not matched to a gene: 8. The DNA of the CDR3 is TGTGCCAGCAGCGTACGCCCCGGGGGGGCCTATGAGCAGTTCTTC. Translating it yields CASSVRPGGAYEQFF.

The chain couples TRBV18 to TRBJ2-7; the match to TRBD1 covers 8 bases. The V segment lost 3 bases and the J segment 4 bases; nucleotides outside the gene matches: 8. The CDR3 spans 15 residues. Germline CDR1 KGHSH, CDR2 LQKENI. The CDR3 spells CASSPGDRGKYEQYF. Here the CDR3 DNA reads TGTGCCAGCTCACCGGGAGACAGGGGTAAATACGAGCAGTACTTC.